One and the same sample provided the 21 T cell receptor beta chains below, sequenced in a study of CD8+ T cells in alopecia areata. Treatment indicated: oral pan-JAK inhibitor, 5-10 mg twice daily. RNA was isolated and reverse transcribed to cDNA, the sequencing template. Measured with immunoSEQ multiplex PCR; TCRdb has only the in-frame clones, and not every one. The data hold about 210,000 clones, with around 57% observed a single time. Specimen: CD4+ T cells sorted from blood, collected at week 4, from a patient treated with tofacitinib. These receptors came from a human donor with alopecia areata.

This chain uses TRBV30 with TRBJ2-3; TRBD1 matches at 7 bases. Germline V gene sequence: CDR1 GTSNPN, CDR2 SVGIG (reference sequence). V lost 4 bases, J lost 0 bases, and 4 bases stayed unmatched. The CDR3 runs 14 residues. CDR3 amino acids: CAWNRDRSTDTQYF. For the CDR3, the DNA is TGTGCCTGGAACCGGGACAGAAGCACAGATACGCAGTATTTT.

This clone was detected a few times. This chain connects TRBV29-1 to TRBJ2-3, with D tentatively TRBD1 or TRBD2 (5 bases each). This CDR3 spans 14 amino acids. V lost 7 bases and J lost 0, with 14 bases in between. From germline, CDR1 is SQVTM and CDR2 ANQGSEA. CDR3 region: CSARDVSSTDTQYF. In nucleotides, the CDR3 is TGCAGCGCCCGGGACGTATCTAGCACAGATACGCAGTATTTT.

This chain connects TRBV9 to TRBJ2-3; D may be TRBD1 or TRBD2 (6 bases each). Per germline, CDR1 SGDLS and CDR2 YYNGEE. There are 13 residues in the CDR3. The germline V and J ends were trimmed by 4 bases and 10 bases, with 16 bases remaining between them. The CDR3 DNA reads as TGTGCCAGCAGCACATCGGGGGCGGGTGCGCAGTATTTT. Its translation is CASSTSGAGAQYF.

This clone showed up just a few times. V is TRBV29-1 and J is TRBJ1-1; D gene ambiguous. This CDR3 comprises 13 residues. The germline gives CDR1 SQVTM, CDR2 ANQGSEA. Trimming removed 6 bases from V and 4 bases from J, with 15 bases in between. The CDR3 sequence: CSVAPLVSTEAFF. CDR3 coding DNA: TGCAGCGTGGCACCGCTGGTATCCACTGAAGCTTTCTTT.

The chain joins TRBV30 to TRBJ1-2; 8 bases are shared with TRBD1. This CDR3 comprises 13 residues. Per the germline V gene, CDR1 is GTSNPN and CDR2 is SVGIG (reference sequence). The trim removed 2 bases at V and 4 bases at J, leaving 3 bases unmatched. CDR3 sequence (DNA): TGTGCCTGGAGTACGGGACAGGCCTATGGCTACACCTTC. Amino acid sequence: CAWSTGQAYGYTF.

The V call is TRBV2, the J call TRBJ2-7; no firm D call. Trimming took off 5 bases at V and 9 bases at J, with 11 bases between the two ends. CDR1 SNHLY and CDR2 FYNNEI come from the germline V gene. The CDR3 covers 11 residues. The CDR3 region has the DNA TGTGCCAGCAGTCCCGAGGTAGGGCAGTACTTC. Translating it yields CASSPEVGQYF.

The J gene is TRBJ1-2, the V gene TRBV4-3, with a possible D match to TRBD1 (5 bases). Germline CDR1 reads LGHNA; CDR2 reads YSLEER. CDR3 length equals 15 residues. With 0 bases removed from V and 3 bases from J, the gap between germline ends came to 11 bases. The CDR3, as DNA: TGCGCCAGCAGCCAAGATAGTTCGGGGGACTATGGCTACACCTTC. Amino acid sequence: CASSQDSSGDYGYTF.

This chain's CDR3 is CASSRGFGELFF. The CDR3 nucleotides read TGTGCCAGCAGTAGGGGCTTCGGGGAGCTGTTTTTT. The J gene is TRBJ2-2, the V gene TRBV25-1, with D perhaps matching TRBD1 (5 bases). The CDR3 has 12 amino acids. The germline CDR1 and CDR2 sequences are MGHDK and SYGVNS. Trimming shortened V by 5 bases and J by 7 bases, and 8 bases separated the two germline ends.

The chain joins TRBV5-5 to TRBJ2-1, with a weak D call TRBD2 (5 bases). V lost 4 bases to trimming and J lost 0 bases, with 11 bases between them. CDR1 and CDR2 (germline): SGHKS, YYEKEE (reference sequence). This CDR3 has 15 residues. The CDR3 here is CASSPSGSSYNEQFF. The CDR3 nucleotides are TGTGCCAGCAGCCCCAGCGGAAGCTCCTACAATGAGCAGTTCTTC.

This CDR3 reads CASSRGTADGYTF. DNA of the CDR3: TGTGCCAGCAGCCGAGGGACGGCAGATGGCTACACCTTC. The rearrangement joins TRBV28 to TRBJ1-2, with D maybe TRBD1 (5 bases). The CDR3 runs 13 residues. Per germline, CDR1 MDHEN and CDR2 SYDVKM. V was shortened by 6 bases and J by 6 bases, with 14 bases between the two germline ends.

This clone was counted once. This rearrangement joins TRBV7-2 to TRBJ2-4; 11 bases are shared with TRBD2. V lost 2 bases to trimming and J lost 7 bases; unmatched junction nucleotides: 7. From germline, CDR1 is SGHTA and CDR2 FQGNSA. The CDR3 has 16 amino acids. This CDR3 is CASSLNSGGALNIQYF. CDR3 in DNA: TGTGCCAGCAGCTTAAATAGCGGGGGGGCTTTGAACATTCAGTACTTC.

This clone was observed a few times. The V gene is TRBV10-3, the J gene TRBJ1-5, with TRBD1 as a possible D gene (6 bases). In germline, CDR1 is ENHRY, CDR2 SYGVKD. The CDR3 runs to 13 residues. Trimming took 5 bases from V and 1 from J, leaving 6 bases between them. CDR3 sequence (DNA): TGTGCCATCAGTACAGGGAGCAATCAGCCCCAGCATTTT. It codes for CAISTGSNQPQHF.

V usage is TRBV5-4 and J usage is TRBJ2-7; TRBD1 agrees at 8 bases. CDR1 is SGHNT, CDR2 YYREEE, per germline (reference sequence). Trimming took 3 bases from V and 4 from J; bases not matched to a gene: 9. The CDR3 runs to 15 residues. CDR3 coding DNA: TGTGCCAGCAGCTCCCGGGACAGGCCATCTTACGAGCAGTACTTC. Amino acid sequence: CASSSRDRPSYEQYF.

This clone showed up just once. The chain uses TRBV7-9 and TRBJ2-6, with unresolved D. The CDR3 runs 17 residues. Trimming took 0 bases from V and 0 from J, leaving 9 bases between them. Germline V gene sequence: CDR1 SEHNR, CDR2 FQNEAQ (reference sequence). CDR3 sequence (DNA): TGTGCCAGCAGCTTAGCATCTTATGACTCTGGGGCCAACGTCCTGACTTTC. This sequence encodes CASSLASYDSGANVLTF.

The chain joins TRBV7-9 to TRBJ2-3, with a weak D call TRBD2 (6 bases). Germline CDR1 reads SEHNR; CDR2 reads FQNEAQ (reference sequence). The V end was cut by 2 bases, the J end by 2 bases, with 17 bases between. The CDR3 totals 17 residues. The CDR3 is CASSLLLGGEDTDTQYF. The CDR3 DNA reads TGTGCCAGCAGCTTACTACTCGGCGGGGAGGACACAGATACGCAGTATTTT.

In this sample, this clone turned up a few times. The V gene is TRBV5-5, the J gene TRBJ1-1, with D perhaps TRBD1 (5 bases). Per the germline V gene, CDR1 is SGHKS and CDR2 is YYEKEE (reference sequence). V was shortened by 2 bases and J by 4 bases, with 12 bases between the two germline ends. The CDR3 totals 14 residues. The CDR3 sequence is CASSLNQGTTEAFF. The CDR3 region has the DNA TGTGCCAGCAGCTTAAACCAAGGGACCACTGAAGCTTTCTTT.

The chain carries TRBV15 and TRBJ2-6; D may be TRBD2 (5 bases). CDR3 length: 15 residues. V was pared by 0 bases and J by 4 bases, with 7 bases between. In germline, CDR1 is LNHNV, CDR2 YYDKDF (reference sequence). CDR3 bases: TGTGCCACCAGCAGAGAACCGGGAGGGGCCAACGTCCTGACTTTC. Amino acid sequence: CATSREPGGANVLTF.

The chain employs TRBV29-1 and TRBJ1-2, with TRBD1 matching 8 bases. This CDR3 has 12 residues. J lost 8 bases, V lost 5 bases, and 7 bases had no gene match. Germline loops: CDR1 SQVTM, CDR2 ANQGSEA. The CDR3: CSVLTGEGGYTF. The DNA of the CDR3 is TGCAGCGTTCTGACAGGGGAGGGCGGCTACACCTTC.

This chain links TRBV7-9 with TRBJ1-5; the D is unclear. Trimming removed 5 bases at V and 11 bases at J, with 13 bases between. CDR1 SEHNR and CDR2 FQNEAQ come from the germline V gene (reference sequence). This CDR3 is 12 amino acids long. The CDR3 sequence is CASSATDKAQHF. DNA of the CDR3: TGTGCCAGCAGCGCGACCGACAAGGCCCAGCATTTT.

On this clone itself: This sample also contains other DNA sequences that code for the same CDR3. CDR3 DNA sequence: TGCAGCGTTGAGCTAGCGGGGGAAGAGACCCAGTACTTC. Protein: CSVELAGEETQYF. The chain has TRBV29-1 and TRBJ2-5, with 10 bases fitting TRBD2. The V and J ends lost 3 bases and 3 bases, in that order; junction bases with no gene match: 1. The germline V gene has CDR1 SQVTM and CDR2 ANQGSEA. The CDR3 runs to 13 residues.

The chain recombines TRBV5-6 with TRBJ2-1; D remains ambiguous. CDR3 length: 12 amino acids. The V gene lost 0 bases and the J gene lost 6 bases, with 4 bases spanning the gap. The germline V gene encodes CDR1 SGHDT and CDR2 YYEEEE. The CDR3 protein is CASSLALNEQFF. CDR3 coding DNA: TGTGCCAGCAGCTTGGCGCTCAATGAGCAGTTCTTC. Based on the CDR3 plus reference TRBV5-6 and TRBJ2-1, the full variable domain is DAGVTQSPTHLIKTRGQQVTLRCSPKSGHDTVSWYQQALGQGPQFIFQYYEEEERQRGNFPDRFSGHQFPNYSSELNVNALLLGDSALYLCASSLALNEQFFGPGTRLTVL.